A single sample gave rise to the 8 T cell receptor beta chains below, sequenced in a study of cytomegalovirus exposure and HLA in healthy donors. The PCR made use of 60 Vbeta and 13 Jbeta primers. Libraries were prepared by immunoSEQ multiplex PCR; TCRdb keeps only in-frame clonotypes and omits some of them. The sample holds about 60,000 clones, roughly 80% seen once. Input material: PBMCs. The origin of the receptors is a woman aged 40-49 years in good health and CMV-seropositive.

V gene TRBV7-9 combines with J gene TRBJ1-2; D is ambiguous. This CDR3 has 14 residues. CDR1 and CDR2 from the germline V gene are SEHNR and FQNEAQ (reference sequence). V shed 2 bases and J shed 4 bases, with 11 bases lying between them. The CDR3 nucleotides are TGTGCCAGCAGCTTAATAACAGAGTCCTATGGCTACACCTTC. It specifies CASSLITESYGYTF.

The rearrangement uses TRBV7-7 and TRBJ1-1; TRBD1 is a possible D gene (5 bases). This CDR3 is 13 amino acids long. Germline V gene sequence: CDR1 SSHAT, CDR2 FNYEAQ (reference sequence). Trimming took 1 base from V and 5 from J, leaving 8 bases between them. CDR3 residues: CASSLVEGTEAFF. DNA for the CDR3: TGTGCCAGCAGCTTAGTGGAGGGGACTGAAGCTTTCTTT.

The rearrangement uses TRBV29-1 and TRBJ1-1, with a tentative D call TRBD1 (6 bases). There are 12 residues in the CDR3. The ends were cut back, 7 bases at V and 4 bases at J, with 13 bases in the middle. Germline CDR1 and CDR2: SQVTM and ANQGSEA. CDR3 amino acids: CSAWGQGTEAFF. As DNA, the CDR3 is TGCAGCGCCTGGGGGCAGGGCACTGAAGCTTTCTTT.

This clone came up a few times. This chain uses TRBV5-1 with TRBJ1-1; no clear D. Germline V gene sequence: CDR1 SGHRS, CDR2 YFSETQ. The CDR3 extends over 14 amino acids. V was cut by 3 bases and J by 5 bases, with 14 bases left in between. In DNA form, the CDR3 reads TGCGCCAGCAGCTATGGAAACAGACTAACTGAAGCTTTCTTT. Translated: CASSYGNRLTEAFF.

This clone appeared a few times. The chain recombines TRBV6-5 with TRBJ2-1; 10 nucleotides line up with TRBD2. The germline gives CDR1 MNHEY, CDR2 SVGAGI. This CDR3 is built from 14 residues. J was trimmed by 1 base and V by 7 bases; bases with no gene match: 1. CDR3 in DNA: TGTGCCAGCAAAGCGGGGGGGTCCTACAATGAGCAGTTCTTC. Translating it yields CASKAGGSYNEQFF.

This rearrangement joins TRBV11-3 to TRBJ2-3, with 12 nucleotides matching TRBD2. The CDR3 runs 15 residues. Germline loops: CDR1 SGHNT, CDR2 YENEEA. V shed 5 bases, J shed 5 bases, and the junction held 5 bases outside the gene matches. The CDR3 reads CASSRGLAGKDTQYF. CDR3 sequence (DNA): TGTGCCAGCAGCCGTGGACTAGCGGGGAAAGATACGCAGTATTTT.

The genes are TRBV4-2 and TRBJ2-5; 9 bases align to TRBD2. The J call may not be correct, given that the DNA end is closer to TRBJ2-7. Germline loops: CDR1 LGHNA, CDR2 YNFKEQ. The CDR3 extends over 18 amino acids. The CDR3 DNA reads TGTGCCAGCAGCCAAGGCCGTCCCCGCGGGGGGGGTTCCTACGAGCAGTACTTC. Amino acid sequence: CASSQGRPRGGGSYEQYF.

The chain is built from TRBV30 and TRBJ1-6, with 10 bases identical to TRBD1. From germline, CDR1 is GTSNPN and CDR2 SVGIG (reference sequence). With 3 bases clipped from V and 10 bases from J, the junction kept 3 bases outside the gene matches. There are 13 residues in the CDR3. In nucleotides, the CDR3 is TGTGCCTGGAGAGGGACAGGGGAATCACCCCTCCACTTT. Amino acid sequence: CAWRGTGESPLHF.